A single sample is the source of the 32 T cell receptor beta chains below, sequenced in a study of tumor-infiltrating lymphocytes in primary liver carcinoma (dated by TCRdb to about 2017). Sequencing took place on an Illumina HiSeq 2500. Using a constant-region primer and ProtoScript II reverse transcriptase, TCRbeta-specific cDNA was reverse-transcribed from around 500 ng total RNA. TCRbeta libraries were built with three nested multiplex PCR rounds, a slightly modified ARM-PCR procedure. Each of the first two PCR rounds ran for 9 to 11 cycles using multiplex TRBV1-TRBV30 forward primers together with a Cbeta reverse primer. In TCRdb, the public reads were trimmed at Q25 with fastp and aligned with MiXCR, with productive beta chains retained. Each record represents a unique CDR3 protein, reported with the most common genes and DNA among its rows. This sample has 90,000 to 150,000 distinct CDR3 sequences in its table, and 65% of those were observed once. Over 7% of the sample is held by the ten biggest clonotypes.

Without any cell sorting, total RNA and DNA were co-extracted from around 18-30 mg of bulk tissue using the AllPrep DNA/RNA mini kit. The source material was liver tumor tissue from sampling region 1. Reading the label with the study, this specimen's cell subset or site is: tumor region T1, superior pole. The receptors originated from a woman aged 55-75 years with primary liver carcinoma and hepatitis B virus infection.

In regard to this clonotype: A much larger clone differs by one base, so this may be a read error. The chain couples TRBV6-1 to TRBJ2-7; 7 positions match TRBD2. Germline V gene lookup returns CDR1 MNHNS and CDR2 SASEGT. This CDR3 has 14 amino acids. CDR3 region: CASTSGARTYVQYF. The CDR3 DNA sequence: TGTGCCAGCACCAGCGGGGCCAGGACCTACGTGCAGTACTTC.

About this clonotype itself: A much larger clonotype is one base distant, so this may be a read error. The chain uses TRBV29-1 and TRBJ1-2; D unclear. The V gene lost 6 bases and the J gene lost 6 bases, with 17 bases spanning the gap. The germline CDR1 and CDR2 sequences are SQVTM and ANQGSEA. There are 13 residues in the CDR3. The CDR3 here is CSVERLPEDGYTF. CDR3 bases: TGCAGCGTCGAACGTCTCCCGGAGGATGGCTACACCTTC.

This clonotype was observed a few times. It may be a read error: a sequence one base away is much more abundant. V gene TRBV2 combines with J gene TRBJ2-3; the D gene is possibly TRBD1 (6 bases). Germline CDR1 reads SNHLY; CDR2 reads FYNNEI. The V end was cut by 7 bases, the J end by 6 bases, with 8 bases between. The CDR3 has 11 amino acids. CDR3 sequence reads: CASTQGDTQYF. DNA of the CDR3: TGTGCCAGCACTCAGGGGGATACGCAGTATTTT.

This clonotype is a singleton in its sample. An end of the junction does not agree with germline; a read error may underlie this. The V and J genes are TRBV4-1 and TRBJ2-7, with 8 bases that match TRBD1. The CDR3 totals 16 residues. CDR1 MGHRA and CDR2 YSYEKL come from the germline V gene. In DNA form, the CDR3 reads TGCACCAGCAACCGAACCGAAGCAGGGGGCGGCTACGAGCAGTACTTC. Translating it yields CTSNRTEAGGGYEQYF.

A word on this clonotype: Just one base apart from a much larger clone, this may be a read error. The CDR3 bases are TGTGCCGGCAGCTTGAGGCAGGATAGCAATCAGCCCCAGCATTTT. Translating gives CAGSLRQDSNQPQHF. V is TRBV5-5 and J is TRBJ1-5; no firm D call. Germline CDR1 and CDR2: SGHKS and YYEKEE (reference sequence). CDR3 size: 15 residues.

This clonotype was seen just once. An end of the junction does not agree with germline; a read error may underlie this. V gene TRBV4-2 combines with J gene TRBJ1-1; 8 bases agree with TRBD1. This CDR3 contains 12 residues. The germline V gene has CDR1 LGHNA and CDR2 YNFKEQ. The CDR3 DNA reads TGTGCCAGCATCCAAGGACAGGGAAAAGCTTTCTTT. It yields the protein CASIQGQGKAFF.

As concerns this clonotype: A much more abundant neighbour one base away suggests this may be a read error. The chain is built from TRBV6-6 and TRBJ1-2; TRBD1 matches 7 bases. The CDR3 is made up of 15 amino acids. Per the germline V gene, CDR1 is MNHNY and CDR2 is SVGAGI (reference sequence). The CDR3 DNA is TGTGCCATCAGTTTGAACAGGGGAGGGAACTATGGCTACACCTTC. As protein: CAISLNRGGNYGYTF.

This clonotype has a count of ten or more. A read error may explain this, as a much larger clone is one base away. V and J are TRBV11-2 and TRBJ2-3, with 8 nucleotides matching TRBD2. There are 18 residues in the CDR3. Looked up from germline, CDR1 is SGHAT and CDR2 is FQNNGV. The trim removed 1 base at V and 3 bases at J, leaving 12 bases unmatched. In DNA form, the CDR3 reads TGTGCCAGCAGCTTAGGATTGGGCGGGGGGTTGTCGACAGATACGCAGTATTTT. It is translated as CASSLGLGGGLSTDTQYF.

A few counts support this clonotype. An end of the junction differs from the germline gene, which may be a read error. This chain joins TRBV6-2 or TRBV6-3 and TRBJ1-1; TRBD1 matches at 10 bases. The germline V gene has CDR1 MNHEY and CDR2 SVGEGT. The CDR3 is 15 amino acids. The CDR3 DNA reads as TGTGCCAACAGTCCCTGGGACAGGGGATTCACTGAAGCTTTCTTT. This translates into CANSPWDRGFTEAFF.

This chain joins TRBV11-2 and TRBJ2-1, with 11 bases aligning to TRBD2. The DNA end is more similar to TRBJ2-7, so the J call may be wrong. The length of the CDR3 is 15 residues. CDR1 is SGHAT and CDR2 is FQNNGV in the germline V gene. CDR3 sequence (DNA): TGTGCCAGCAGCTCGGGACTAGCGGTCTACAAAGAGCAGTACTTC. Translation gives CASSSGLAVYKEQYF.

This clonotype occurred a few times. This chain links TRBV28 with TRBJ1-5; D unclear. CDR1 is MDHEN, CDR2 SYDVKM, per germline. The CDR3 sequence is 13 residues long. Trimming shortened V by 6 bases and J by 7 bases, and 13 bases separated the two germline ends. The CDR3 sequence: CASRFLRSQPQHF. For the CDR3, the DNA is TGTGCCAGCAGATTTCTGAGGTCGCAGCCCCAGCATTTT.

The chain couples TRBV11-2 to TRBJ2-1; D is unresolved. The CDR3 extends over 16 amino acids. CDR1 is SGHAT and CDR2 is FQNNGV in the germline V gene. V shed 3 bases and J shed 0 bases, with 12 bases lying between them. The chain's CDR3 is CASSLENVYSYNEQFF. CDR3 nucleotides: TGTGCCAGCAGCTTGGAAAACGTGTACTCCTACAATGAGCAGTTCTTC.

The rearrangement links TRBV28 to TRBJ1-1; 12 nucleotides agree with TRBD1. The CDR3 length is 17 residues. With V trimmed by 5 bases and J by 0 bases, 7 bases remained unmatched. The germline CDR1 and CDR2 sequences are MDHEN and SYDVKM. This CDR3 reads CASSPIGTGGLNTEAFF. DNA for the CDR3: TGTGCCAGCAGTCCTATCGGGACAGGGGGCTTGAACACTGAAGCTTTCTTT.

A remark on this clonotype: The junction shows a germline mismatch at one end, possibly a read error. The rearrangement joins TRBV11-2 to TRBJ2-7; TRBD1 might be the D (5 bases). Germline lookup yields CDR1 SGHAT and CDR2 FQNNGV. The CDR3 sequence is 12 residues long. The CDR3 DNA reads TGTGCAAGCAGCCGCCATGGGGCCGAGCAGTACTTC. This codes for CASSRHGAEQYF.

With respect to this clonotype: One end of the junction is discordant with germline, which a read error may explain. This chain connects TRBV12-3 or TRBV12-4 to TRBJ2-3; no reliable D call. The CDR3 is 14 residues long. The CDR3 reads CASSPAGSTDKQYF. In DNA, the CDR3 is TGTGCCAGCAGCCCCGCAGGTAGCACAGATAAGCAGTATTTT.

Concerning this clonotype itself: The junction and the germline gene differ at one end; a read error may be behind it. This CDR3 is CASSFRGLETKYF. CDR3 DNA: TGTGCTAGCAGCTTCAGGGGTTTGGAGACCAAGTACTTC. V is TRBV11-1 and J is TRBJ2-5, with a tentative D call TRBD1 (6 bases). Germline lookup yields CDR1 SGHAT and CDR2 FQDESV (reference sequence). The CDR3 spans 13 residues.

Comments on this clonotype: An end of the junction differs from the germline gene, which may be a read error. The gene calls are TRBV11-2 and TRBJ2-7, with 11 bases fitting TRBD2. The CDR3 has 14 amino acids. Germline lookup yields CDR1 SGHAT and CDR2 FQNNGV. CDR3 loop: CAISSTSGMYGQYF. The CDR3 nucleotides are TGTGCCATCAGCTCGACTAGCGGGATGTACGGCCAGTACTTC.

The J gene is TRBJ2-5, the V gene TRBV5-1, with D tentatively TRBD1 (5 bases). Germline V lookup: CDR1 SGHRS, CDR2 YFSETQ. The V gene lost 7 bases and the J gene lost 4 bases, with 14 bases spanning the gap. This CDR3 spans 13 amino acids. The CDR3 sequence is CASRTTGSETQYF. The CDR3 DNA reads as TGCGCCAGCCGAACTACAGGATCAGAGACCCAGTACTTC.

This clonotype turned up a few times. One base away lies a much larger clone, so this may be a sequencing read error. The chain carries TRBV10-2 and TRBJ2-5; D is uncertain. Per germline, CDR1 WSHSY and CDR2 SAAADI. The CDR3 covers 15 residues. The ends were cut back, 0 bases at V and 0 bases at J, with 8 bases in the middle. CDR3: CASSESLGYQETQYF. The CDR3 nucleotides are TGCGCCAGCAGTGAGTCGTTGGGATACCAAGAGACCCAGTACTTC.

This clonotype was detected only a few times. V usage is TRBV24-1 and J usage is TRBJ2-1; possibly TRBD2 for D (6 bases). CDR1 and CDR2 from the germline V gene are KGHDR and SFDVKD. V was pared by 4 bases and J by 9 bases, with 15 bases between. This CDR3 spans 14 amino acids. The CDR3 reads CATSDYGGRPEQFF. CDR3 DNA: TGTGCCACCAGTGACTACGGGGGACGCCCTGAGCAGTTCTTC.

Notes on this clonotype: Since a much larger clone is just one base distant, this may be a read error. The CDR3 here is CASSTGTQETRYF. CDR3 in DNA: TGTGCCAGCAGCACCGGGACCCAAGAGACCCGGTACTTC. V usage is TRBV5-4 and J usage is TRBJ2-5, with D possibly called TRBD1 or TRBD2 (5 bases each). CDR1 and CDR2 from the germline V gene are SGHNT and YYREEE (reference sequence). CDR3 size: 13 residues. The whole variable domain, filled in from reference TRBV5-4 and TRBJ2-5, reads ETGVTQSPTHLIKTRGQQVTLRCSSQSGHNTVSWYQQALGQGPQFIFQYYREEENGRGNFPPRFSGLQFPNYSSELNVNALELDDSALYLCASSTGTQETRYFGPGTRLLVL.

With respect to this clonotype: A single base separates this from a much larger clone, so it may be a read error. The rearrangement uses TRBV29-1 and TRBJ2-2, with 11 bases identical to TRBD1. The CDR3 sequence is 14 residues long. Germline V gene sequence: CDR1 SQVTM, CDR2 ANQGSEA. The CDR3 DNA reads TGCAGCGCCCGGACAGGGGGCAGGCCCGGGCAGCTGTTTTTT. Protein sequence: CSARTGGRPGQLFF.

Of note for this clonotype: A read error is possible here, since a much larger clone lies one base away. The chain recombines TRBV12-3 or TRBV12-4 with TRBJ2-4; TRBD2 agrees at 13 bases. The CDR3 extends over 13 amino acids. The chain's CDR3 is CASGLRTSGSFHF. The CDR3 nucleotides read TGTGCCAGCGGTTTAAGGACTAGCGGGAGTTTCCACTTC.

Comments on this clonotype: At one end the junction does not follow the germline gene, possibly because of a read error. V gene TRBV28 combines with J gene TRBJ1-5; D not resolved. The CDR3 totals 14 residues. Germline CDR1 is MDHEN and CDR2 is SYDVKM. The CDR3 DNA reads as TGTGCCAGCAGCCCGCACACGTACTATCAGCCCCAGGATTTT. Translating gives CASSPHTYYQPQDF.

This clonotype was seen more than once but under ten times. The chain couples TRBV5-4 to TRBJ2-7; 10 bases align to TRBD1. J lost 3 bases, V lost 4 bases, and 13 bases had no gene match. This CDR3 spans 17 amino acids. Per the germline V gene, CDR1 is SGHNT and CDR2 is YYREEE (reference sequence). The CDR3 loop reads CASSPRDRGPMDYEQYF. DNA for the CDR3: TGTGCCAGCAGCCCCCGGGACAGGGGCCCCATGGACTACGAGCAGTACTTC.

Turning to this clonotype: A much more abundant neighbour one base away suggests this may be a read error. CDR3 sequence (DNA): TGTGCCAGCAGTCCGAGGACACCTCGGGGGCATGGCTACACCTTC. Its translation is CASSPRTPRGHGYTF. V gene TRBV28 combines with J gene TRBJ1-2; tentative D call: TRBD1 (6 bases). This CDR3 contains 15 residues. Looked up from germline, CDR1 is MDHEN and CDR2 is SYDVKM. The V and J ends lost 5 bases and 6 bases respectively, with 19 bases between them.

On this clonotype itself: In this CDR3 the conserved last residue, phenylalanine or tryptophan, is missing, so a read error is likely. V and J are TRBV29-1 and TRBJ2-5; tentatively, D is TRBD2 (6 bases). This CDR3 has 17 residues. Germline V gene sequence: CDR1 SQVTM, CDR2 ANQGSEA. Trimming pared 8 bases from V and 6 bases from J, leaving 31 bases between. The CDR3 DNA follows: TGCAGCATTTTTGTGCCCAGCTGGAGGGCCGGGGTGAAGACCCAGTACTTA. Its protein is CSIFVPSWRAGVKTQYL.

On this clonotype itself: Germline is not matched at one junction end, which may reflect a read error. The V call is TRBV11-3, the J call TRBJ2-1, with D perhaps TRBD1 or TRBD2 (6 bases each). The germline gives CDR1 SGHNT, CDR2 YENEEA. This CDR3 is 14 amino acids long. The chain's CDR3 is CASSRGQSGDEHFF. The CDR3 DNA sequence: TGTGCTAGCAGCCGTGGACAGTCGGGGGATGAGCACTTCTTC. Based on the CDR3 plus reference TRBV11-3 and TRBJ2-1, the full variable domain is EAGVVQSPRYKIIEKKQPVAFWCNPISGHNTLYWYLQNLGQGPELLIRYENEEAVDDSQLPKDRFSAERLKGVDSTLKIQPAELGDSAVYLCASSRGQSGDEHFFGPGTRLTVL.

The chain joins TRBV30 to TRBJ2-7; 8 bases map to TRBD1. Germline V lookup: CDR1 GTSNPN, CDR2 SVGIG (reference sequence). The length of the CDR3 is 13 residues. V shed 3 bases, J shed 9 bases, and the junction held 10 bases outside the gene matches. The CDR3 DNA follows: TGTGCCTGGAGCCCAGGACAGGGCGGGGTGCAGTACTTC. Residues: CAWSPGQGGVQYF.

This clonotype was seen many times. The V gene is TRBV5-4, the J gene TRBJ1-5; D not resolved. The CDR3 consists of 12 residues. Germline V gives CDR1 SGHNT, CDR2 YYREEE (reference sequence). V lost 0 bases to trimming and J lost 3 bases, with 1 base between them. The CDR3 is CASSLDNQPQHF. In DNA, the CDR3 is TGTGCCAGCAGCTTGGACAATCAGCCCCAGCATTTT.

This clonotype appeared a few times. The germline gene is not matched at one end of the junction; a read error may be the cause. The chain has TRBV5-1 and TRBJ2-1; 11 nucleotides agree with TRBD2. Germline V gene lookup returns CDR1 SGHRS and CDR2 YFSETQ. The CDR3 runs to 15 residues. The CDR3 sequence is CASSSNGGTSGRTNF. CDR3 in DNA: TGCGCCAGCAGCTCAAATGGGGGAACTAGCGGGAGAACAAACTTC.

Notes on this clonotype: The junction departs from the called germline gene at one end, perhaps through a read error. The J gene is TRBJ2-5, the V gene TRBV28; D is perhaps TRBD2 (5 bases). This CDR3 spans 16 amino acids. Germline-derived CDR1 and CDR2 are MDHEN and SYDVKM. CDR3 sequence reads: CASTRATRAIMETQCF. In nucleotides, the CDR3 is TGTGCCAGCACGAGAGCGACGAGGGCCATCATGGAGACCCAGTGCTTC.